The 18 T cell receptor beta chains reported below all come from one sample, sequenced in a study of T cells after posttransplantation cyclophosphamide. A marrow graft followed busulfan-fludarabine conditioning, with cyclophosphamide on days +3 and +4. The data were produced by immunoSEQ multiplex PCR, yet TCRdb's version contains in-frame clones alone and is incomplete. Among 15,000 to 25,000 clones listed, roughly 87% were seen once. Source: PBMCs, taken after allogeneic stem cell transplant with posttransplant cyclophosphamide. Receptor source: a female patient in her 40s who received an allogeneic stem cell transplant from a related donor, was CMV-positive, and had no GVHD. Some T cells could come from the graft donor.

Here the CDR3 reads CASSLWGTDQETQYF. DNA of the CDR3: TGTGCCAGCAGTTTATGGGGGACAGACCAAGAGACCCAGTACTTC. The chain recombines TRBV27 with TRBJ2-5, with TRBD1 matching 7 bases. The CDR3 has 15 residues. CDR1 is MNHEY and CDR2 is SMNVEV in the germline V gene (reference sequence). After removal of 1 base from V and 0 bases from J, the junction contained 2 bases not matched to a gene.

A single count supports this clone. J is TRBJ2-2 and V is TRBV5-1; D possibly corresponds to TRBD1 (5 bases). The ends were cut back, 1 base at V and 0 bases at J, with 7 bases in the middle. CDR1 SGHRS and CDR2 YFSETQ come from the germline V gene. The CDR3 consists of 15 residues. CDR3 coding DNA: TGCGCCAGCAGCTTGACAGGCACGAACACCGGGGAGCTGTTTTTT. It is translated as CASSLTGTNTGELFF. Complete variable domain (other parts from reference TRBV5-1 and TRBJ2-2): KAGVTQTPRYLIKTRGQQVTLSCSPISGHRSVSWYQQTPGQGLQFLFEYFSETQRNKGNFPGRFSGRQFSNSRSEMNVSTLELGDSALYLCASSLTGTNTGELFFGEGSRLTVL.

The rearrangement joins TRBV12-1 to TRBJ2-7; the DNA was not compared with TRBD2, the D call given in the table. TRBV12-1 constitutes a pseudogene. The CDR3 loop spans 21 amino acids. CDR3 nucleotides: TGTGCCAGCAGCTTTGCGGCCTCTCCTAGCGGGAGGCCCTCCAGTGGCTACGAGCAGTACTTC. It is translated as CASSFAASPSGRPSSGYEQYF.

The rearrangement links TRBV9 to TRBJ2-7, with D uncertain. CDR1 and CDR2 (germline): SGDLS, YYNGEE. The germline V and J ends were trimmed by 4 bases and 3 bases, with 11 bases remaining between them. The CDR3 is 13 residues long. The CDR3 here is CASSSPPHYEQYF. CDR3 in DNA: TGTGCCAGCAGCTCCCCCCCCCACTACGAGCAGTACTTC.

The V gene is TRBV28, the J gene TRBJ2-6; D uncertain. Germline CDR1 is MDHEN and CDR2 is SYDVKM. The CDR3 has 14 residues. V was clipped by 8 bases and J by 5 bases, with 13 bases between them. In DNA form, the CDR3 reads TGTGCCAGCGGGCACGGTCTTAGGGCCAACGTCCTGACTTTC. As protein: CASGHGLRANVLTF.

The chain links TRBV19 to TRBJ1-5; 9 nucleotides line up with TRBD1. The CDR3 extends over 16 amino acids. The trim removed 5 bases at V and 3 bases at J, leaving 8 bases unmatched. In germline, CDR1 is LNHDA, CDR2 SQIVND (reference sequence). DNA for the CDR3: TGTGCCAGTAGTCCACCGACAGGGGGAACCAATCAGCCCCAGCATTTT. Its protein is CASSPPTGGTNQPQHF.

The chain recombines TRBV5-4 with TRBJ2-4; possible D gene TRBD1, 5 bases. This CDR3 spans 12 amino acids. Germline V gene data show CDR1 as SGHNT and CDR2 as YYREEE (reference sequence). Deletions cut 3 bases from V and 14 bases from J, with 15 bases between. CDR3: CASSSNNRLEYF. CDR3 in DNA: TGTGCCAGCAGCTCAAATAACAGGTTGGAGTACTTC.

In DNA, the CDR3 is TGTGCCAGCAGTTGGGGACTTTCGAACACTGAAGCTTTCTTT. Translated: CASSWGLSNTEAFF. The V call is TRBV27, the J call TRBJ1-1; tentative D call: TRBD1 (5 bases). Between the trimmed V and J ends, which lost 4 bases and 1 base, there was a span of 10 bases. This CDR3 is built from 14 residues. In germline, CDR1 is MNHEY, CDR2 SMNVEV (reference sequence).

This chain connects TRBV19 to TRBJ2-1, with a tentative D call TRBD2 (6 bases). The V end was cut by 6 bases, the J end by 7 bases, with 16 bases between. The CDR3 consists of 14 residues. Germline V CDR1 and CDR2: LNHDA, SQIVND (reference sequence). The CDR3 here is CASSPEGLRNEQFF. The CDR3 DNA follows: TGTGCCAGTAGCCCGGAGGGCCTTAGGAATGAGCAGTTCTTC.

This chain connects TRBV28 to TRBJ2-5; D is perhaps TRBD2 (6 bases). CDR3 length: 17 residues. Germline-derived CDR1 and CDR2 are MDHEN and SYDVKM. Between the trimmed V and J ends, which lost 1 base and 2 bases, there was a span of 17 bases. The DNA of the CDR3 is TGTGCCAGCAGTTTATATGTCCAACCGGGACTTCAAGAGACCCAGTACTTC. Its translation is CASSLYVQPGLQETQYF.

V usage is TRBV7-9 and J usage is TRBJ2-1; 9 bases are a match to TRBD2. The CDR3 loop spans 17 amino acids. After removal of 4 bases from V and 4 bases from J, the junction contained 11 bases not matched to a gene. The germline V gene has CDR1 SEHNR and CDR2 FQNEAQ (reference sequence). As DNA, the CDR3 is TGTGCCAGCAGCTCCCCGAGGAGCGGGAGGAATTACAATGAGCAGTTCTTC. Translation gives CASSSPRSGRNYNEQFF.

Comments on this clone: A junction boundary mismatches the germline segment, possibly from a read error. This chain uses TRBV7-3 with TRBJ2-7; 13 nucleotides match TRBD2. Germline assignment: CDR1 SGHTA and CDR2 FQGTGA. The CDR3 has 16 amino acids. CDR3 nucleotide sequence: TGTGCCAGCAGCTTAACAGACGGGACTAGCGGGAACGAGCAGTGCTTC. Amino acid sequence: CASSLTDGTSGNEQCF.

The V and J genes are TRBV5-5 and TRBJ1-1, with 11 bases that match TRBD1. Germline V gene lookup returns CDR1 SGHKS and CDR2 YYEKEE (reference sequence). The CDR3 is 15 residues long. The V gene end was trimmed by 2 bases and the J gene end by 3 bases; junction bases not matched to a gene: 3. CDR3 in amino acids: CASSFRDRGDTEAFF. The CDR3 DNA reads as TGTGCCAGCAGCTTCCGGGACAGGGGGGACACTGAAGCTTTCTTT. The full variable domain, rest sourced from reference TRBV5-5 and TRBJ1-1, is DAGVTQSPTHLIKTRGQQVTLRCSPISGHKSVSWYQQVLGQGPQFIFQYYEKEERGRGNFPDRFSARQFPNYSSELNVNALLLGDSALYLCASSFRDRGDTEAFFGQGTRLTVV.

This chain links TRBV27 with TRBJ2-7; 8 nucleotides agree with TRBD1. The CDR3 has 16 amino acids. The trim removed 2 bases at V and 3 bases at J, leaving 9 bases unmatched. Germline-derived CDR1 and CDR2 are MNHEY and SMNVEV (reference sequence). Here the CDR3 DNA reads TGTGCCAGCAGTTTACTTCCGGACAGGGCTGGCTACGAGCAGTACTTC. Residues: CASSLLPDRAGYEQYF.

This chain uses TRBV30 with TRBJ2-2; unclear D gene. In germline, CDR1 is GTSNPN, CDR2 SVGIG (reference sequence). This CDR3 has 11 amino acids. The ends were cut back, 6 bases at V and 2 bases at J, with 4 bases in the middle. DNA for the CDR3: TGTGCCTGCAAAAACACCGGGGAGCTGTTTTTT. Translation: CACKNTGELFF.

V gene TRBV12-5 combines with J gene TRBJ2-1, with TRBD2 matching over 14 bases. This CDR3 has 17 amino acids. CDR1 is LGHNT and CDR2 is FRNRAP in the germline V gene. V was clipped by 0 bases and J by 5 bases; unmatched bases: 3. This CDR3 is CASGLVLGLAGDNEQFF. The CDR3 region has the DNA TGTGCTAGTGGTTTGGTCCTGGGACTAGCGGGAGACAATGAGCAGTTCTTC.

The V and J genes are TRBV7-9 and TRBJ2-3; 13 bases align to TRBD2. This CDR3 region has 16 residues. Unmatched junction bases numbered 5, after V lost 6 bases and J lost 2 bases. Germline V gene lookup returns CDR1 SEHNR and CDR2 FQNEAQ (reference sequence). The CDR3 sequence is CASRGGTSGITDTQYF. The CDR3 bases are TGTGCCAGCAGGGGAGGGACTAGCGGGATCACAGATACGCAGTATTTT.

This sequence joins TRBV2 and TRBJ2-3, with TRBD2 as a possible D gene (6 bases). Germline V gives CDR1 SNHLY, CDR2 FYNNEI. The CDR3 covers 14 residues. Trimming removed 8 bases at V and 6 bases at J, with 18 bases between. CDR3: CASGRDLFGDTQYF. The CDR3 DNA reads as TGTGCCAGCGGCCGGGACTTGTTTGGGGATACGCAGTATTTT.